These T cell receptor beta chains were read from a single sample in a study of blood T cell repertoires in COVID-19. Measured with immunoSEQ multiplex PCR; TCRdb has only the in-frame clones, and not every one. Of about 260,000 clones in the sample, about 88% were seen once. The specimen was peripheral blood. These receptor sequences come from a woman in her twenties or thirties with COVID-19, enrolled during active disease. Each CDR3 is given with its conserved first and last residue. The order of the fields is V gene, J gene, D gene, clone size, CDR3 protein, CDR3 DNA. A D gene is named only where the DNA matches it firmly. Not every row has a clone size; where given, it reads once, few, many or a size class.

TRBV6-1	TRBJ2-3	-	-	CASSEGGGPSTDTQYF	TGTGCCAGCAGTGAGGGTGGTGGGCCCAGCACAGATACGCAGTATTTT
TRBV28	TRBJ1-2	TRBD1	-	CASSSDRGTSSYTF	TGTGCCAGCAGTTCCGACAGGGGAACTTCGAGCTACACCTTC
TRBV2	TRBJ1-1	TRBD1	-	CASSLGTGVGTEAFF	TGTGCCAGCAGCCTCGGGACAGGGGTAGGGACTGAAGCTTTCTTT
TRBV19	TRBJ2-7	-	-	CASSIGGPPPYEQYF	TGTGCCAGTAGTATAGGGGGCCCGCCACCCTACGAGCAGTACTTC
TRBV6-5	TRBJ1-2	TRBD1	-	CASRVTGIYGYTF	TGTGCCAGCAGGGTGACAGGGATCTATGGCTACACCTTC
TRBV4-1	TRBJ1-6	-	-	CASSQDQTQGSPLHF	TGCGCCAGCAGCCAAGATCAAACCCAGGGATCACCCCTCCACTTT
TRBV9	TRBJ1-1	-	-	CASSQGGTEAFF	TGTGCCAGCAGTCAGGGTGGCACTGAAGCTTTCTTT
TRBV11-2	TRBJ1-1	-	-	CASSLDRRLTTEAFF	TGTGCCAGCAGCTTAGATCGCAGGTTGACCACTGAAGCTTTCTTT
TRBV30	TRBJ2-2	-	-	CAWSGRARGGELFF	TGTGCCTGGAGTGGCCGGGCGCGGGGCGGGGAGCTGTTTTTT
TRBV19	TRBJ1-5	-	-	CASSTGRNQPQHF	TGTGCCAGTAGTACAGGGAGGAATCAGCCCCAGCATTTT
TRBV4-1	TRBJ1-4	-	-	CASSQQPGRVDEKLFF	TGCGCCAGCAGCCAACAGCCGGGCAGGGTGGATGAAAAACTGTTTTTT
TRBV2	TRBJ2-7	-	-	CASSEAGPYEQYF	TGTGCCAGCAGTGAAGCGGGGCCCTACGAGCAGTACTTC
TRBV19	TRBJ2-7	-	-	CASSIPAREQYF	TGTGCCAGTAGTATCCCCGCGCGGGAGCAGTACTTC
TRBV18	TRBJ2-3	-	-	CASSPPGGASTDTQYF	TGTGCCAGCTCACCACCTGGAGGAGCTAGCACAGATACGCAGTATTTT
TRBV6-1	TRBJ2-7	-	-	CASSEQVSQLFYEQYF	TGTGCCAGCAGTGAACAAGTTTCACAGTTATTCTACGAGCAGTACTTC
TRBV15	TRBJ2-1	TRBD2	-	CATSVRGDEQFF	TGTGCCACCAGCGTCCGGGGGGATGAGCAGTTCTTC
TRBV7-9	TRBJ1-4	TRBD1	once	CASSQQGAVGEKLFF	TGTGCCAGCAGTCAACAGGGGGCTGTAGGTGAAAAACTGTTTTTT
TRBV12-3/TRBV12-4	TRBJ1-5	TRBD1	-	CASSRDRAQPQHF	TGTGCCAGCAGTCGAGACAGGGCGCAGCCCCAGCATTTT
TRBV5-4	TRBJ2-7	TRBD1	-	CASGTRTGGLYEQYF	TGTGCCAGCGGCACACGGACAGGGGGCCTATACGAGCAGTACTTC
TRBV28	TRBJ1-1	-	-	CASSLRRADTEAFF	TGTGCCAGCAGTTTAAGGCGGGCGGACACTGAAGCTTTCTTT
TRBV28	TRBJ2-2	TRBD2	-	CASSLLAPGELFF	TGTGCCAGCAGCCTACTAGCGCCCGGGGAGCTGTTTTTT
TRBV9	TRBJ2-7	-	-	CASSDPPGEQYF	TGTGCCAGCAGCGACCCGCCGGGAGAGCAGTACTTC
TRBV24-1	TRBJ1-2	TRBD1	-	CATSRGQHYGYTF	TGTGCCACCTCCAGGGGGCAACACTATGGCTACACCTTC
TRBV4-3	TRBJ1-2	TRBD1	few	CASSQGTGTGTGYTF	TGCGCCAGCAGCCAGGGTACCGGGACAGGGACTGGCTACACCTTC
TRBV7-9	TRBJ1-1	-	-	CASSSTEVTEAFF	TGTGCCAGCAGCTCGACGGAGGTCACTGAAGCTTTCTTT
TRBV18	TRBJ2-3	-	-	CASSPAQGTTGNTQYF	TGTGCCAGCTCACCAGCCCAGGGGACTACTGGGAATACGCAGTATTTT
TRBV3-1/TRBV3-2	TRBJ1-6	-	-	CASSPRVNSPLHF	TGTGCCAGCAGCCCTAGAGTGAATTCACCCCTCCACTTT
TRBV2	TRBJ2-3	TRBD2	once	CASSAAGGSTDTQYF	TGTGCCAGCAGTGCAGCGGGAGGGTCCACAGATACGCAGTATTTT
TRBV10-1	TRBJ2-7	TRBD2	-	CASSESGSSGSYEQYF	TGCGCCAGCAGTGAGTCGGGGTCTAGCGGGAGCTACGAGCAGTACTTC
TRBV28	TRBJ1-5	TRBD1	-	CASRRPGQGGQPQHF	TGTGCCAGCAGGCGACCGGGACAGGGGGGTCAGCCCCAGCATTTT
TRBV24-1	TRBJ2-7	TRBD1	-	CATSRTGGYEQYF	TGTGCCACCAGTCGGACAGGGGGCTACGAGCAGTACTTC
TRBV28	TRBJ2-5	TRBD1	-	CASSFPPGTGKETQYF	TGTGCCAGCAGTTTCCCTCCCGGGACAGGGAAGGAGACCCAGTACTTC
TRBV19	TRBJ2-5	TRBD1	-	CASNQGARIETQYF	TGTGCCAGTAACCAGGGGGCGAGAATAGAGACCCAGTACTTC
TRBV6-2/TRBV6-3	TRBJ2-1	TRBD2	-	CASSTSGRYNEQFF	TGTGCCAGCAGTACTAGCGGGAGATACAATGAGCAGTTCTTC
TRBV5-4	TRBJ1-1	-	-	CASRVGYTEAFF	TGTGCCAGCAGGGTCGGGTACACTGAAGCTTTCTTT
TRBV11-2	TRBJ2-5	TRBD1	-	CASTKVTGSSETQYF	TGTGCCAGCACCAAGGTGACAGGGTCTTCAGAGACCCAGTACTTC
TRBV10-3	TRBJ1-1	-	-	CAISESYRTAKEAFF	TGTGCCATCAGTGAGTCTTATAGGACAGCCAAGGAAGCTTTCTTT
TRBV4-1	TRBJ1-1	-	-	CASSQGQAGTEAFF	TGCGCCAGCAGCCAAGGGCAGGCGGGGACTGAAGCTTTCTTT
TRBV2	TRBJ2-3	-	-	CASRSEVDTQYF	TGTGCCAGCAGATCAGAGGTAGATACGCAGTATTTT
TRBV10-3	TRBJ2-2	TRBD1	-	CAISDRPGGGELFF	TGTGCCATCAGTGATCGGCCAGGGGGCGGGGAGCTGTTTTTT
TRBV7-3	TRBJ2-2	TRBD1	-	CASSARPGGFTGELFF	TGTGCCAGCAGCGCCCGGCCAGGGGGATTTACCGGGGAGCTGTTTTTT
TRBV7-9	TRBJ1-2	TRBD1	-	CASSPRQGGGYTF	TGTGCCAGCAGCCCTCGACAGGGCGGCGGCTACACCTTC
TRBV28	TRBJ2-1	-	-	CASSSRDSDFPHYNEQFF	TGTGCCAGCAGCTCCCGGGACTCAGATTTCCCTCACTACAATGAGCAGTTCTTC
TRBV6-1	TRBJ1-3	-	-	CASSEIFGASDTIYF	TGTGCCAGCAGTGAAATTTTCGGTGCGAGTGACACCATATATTTT
TRBV6-5	TRBJ2-7	TRBD1	-	CASSYAQGAYEQYF	TGTGCCAGCAGTTACGCACAGGGGGCTTACGAGCAGTACTTC
TRBV24-1	TRBJ2-5	-	-	CATRGGPRETQYF	TGTGCCACCCGAGGAGGCCCTAGAGAGACCCAGTACTTC
TRBV28	TRBJ1-6	TRBD1	-	CASSLDRGDSPLHF	TGTGCCAGCAGTTTAGACAGGGGAGATTCACCCCTCCACTTT
TRBV25-1	TRBJ1-4	-	-	CASSSTTGTRNEKLFF	TGTGCCAGCAGTTCGACCACCGGGACACGAAATGAAAAACTGTTTTTT
TRBV28	TRBJ1-3	TRBD1	-	CASRGQGAGNTIYF	TGTGCCAGCAGGGGACAGGGGGCTGGAAACACCATATATTTT
TRBV5-1	TRBJ2-2	-	-	CASSLGLGELFF	TGCGCCAGCAGCTTGGGGCTGGGGGAGCTGTTTTTT
TRBV4-2	TRBJ2-7	TRBD2	-	CASSQEPRLAGTYEQYF	TGTGCCAGCAGCCAAGAACCGCGACTAGCGGGAACCTACGAGCAGTACTTC
TRBV5-6	TRBJ1-2	-	-	CASSLGSAYGYTF	TGTGCCAGCAGCTTGGGGAGTGCCTATGGCTACACCTTC
TRBV7-3	TRBJ2-7	-	-	CASSPSGIHEQYF	TGTGCCAGCAGCCCCTCGGGGATCCACGAGCAGTACTTC
TRBV19	TRBJ2-5	-	-	CASSPVAGTSYQETQYF	TGTGCCAGTAGTCCAGTCGCCGGGACTTCGTACCAAGAGACCCAGTACTTC
TRBV2	TRBJ2-2	-	-	CASSATSNTGELFF	TGTGCCAGCAGTGCAACATCGAACACCGGGGAGCTGTTTTTT
TRBV28	TRBJ2-1	-	once	CASSSPRGGAYNEQFF	TGTGCCAGCAGTAGTCCCCGAGGGGGGGCCTACAATGAGCAGTTCTTC